The 29 T cell receptor beta chains presented below share a single source sample, sequenced in a study of T-cell memory formation after mild COVID-19. TCRdb re-analysed the 5' RACE reads in MiXCR, keeping a single row per CDR3 protein. The top ten clones hold 22% of a sample with hundreds of thousands of distinct CDR3 sequences, roughly 15% of them seen once. Sequencing was done on a sample of PBMCs or a T cell subset sorted from them (not recorded which). The receptor source for this set is a man aged 18 to 29 who had mild COVID-19 (a few samples of this study predate the infection). Cell type and time point are not known.

The V and J genes are TRBV4-3 and TRBJ1-6; possible D gene TRBD1, 6 bases. Germline V gene data show CDR1 as LGHNA and CDR2 as YSLEER. The CDR3 runs 15 residues. V gave up 1 base and J gave up 8 bases, with 12 bases separating them. CDR3 sequence (DNA): TGCGCCAGCAGCCAAGTATCACAGGGTGATTCACCCCTCCACTTT. Its translation: CASSQVSQGDSPLHF.

The chain uses TRBV10-3 and TRBJ1-5; 9 bases fit TRBD1. Germline V gene sequence: CDR1 ENHRY, CDR2 SYGVKD. The CDR3 is 15 amino acids. The J segment lost 6 bases and the V segment lost 5 bases, leaving 8 bases of the junction unmatched. The CDR3 nucleotides are TGTGCCATCAGTAATACAGGGGGCTTTCCTCAGCCCCAGCATTTT. Translated, it gives CAISNTGGFPQPQHF.

The chain joins TRBV12-3 or TRBV12-4 to TRBJ2-3, with D perhaps given as TRBD1 or TRBD2 (5 bases each). V lost 8 bases and J 2 bases, leaving 8 bases between the germline ends. This CDR3 comprises 12 residues. The CDR3 nucleotides are TGTGCCAGCGGGGGAAACACAGATACGCAGTATTTT. Amino acids: CASGGNTDTQYF.

This clonotype was observed a few times. J is TRBJ1-4 and V is TRBV7-2, with 8 nucleotides matching TRBD1. Germline CDR1 and CDR2: SGHTA and FQGNSA. The CDR3 runs to 15 residues. J was trimmed by 7 bases and V by 5 bases; bases with no gene match: 9. CDR3 sequence: CASSIETGVGEKLFF. The CDR3 nucleotides read TGTGCCAGCAGCATAGAGACAGGGGTTGGTGAAAAACTGTTTTTT. Together with reference TRBV7-2 and TRBJ1-4, the CDR3 gives the full variable domain: GAGVSQSPSNKVTEKGKDVELRCDPISGHTALYWYRQSLGQGLEFLIYFQGNSAPDKSGLPSDRFSAERTGGSVSTLTIQRTQQEDSAVYLCASSIETGVGEKLFFGSGTQLSVL.

This clonotype was counted only a few times. The CDR3 sequence is CASSRGPTLNQPQHF. The CDR3 nucleotides read TGTGCCAGCAGCAGAGGGCCCACCTTGAATCAGCCCCAGCATTTT. The rearrangement uses TRBV5-4 and TRBJ1-5; no clear D. The V and J ends lost 4 bases and 4 bases respectively, with 15 bases between them. The CDR3 loop spans 15 amino acids. Germline CDR1 and CDR2: SGHNT and YYREEE (reference sequence).

This chain joins TRBV5-1 and TRBJ2-1, with a weak D call TRBD1 (5 bases). The CDR3 spans 13 residues. V was trimmed by 1 base and J by 6 bases, leaving 8 bases between them. Per germline, CDR1 SGHRS and CDR2 YFSETQ. CDR3 sequence reads: CASSLQGSNEQFF. In DNA, the CDR3 is TGCGCCAGCAGCTTGCAGGGATCCAATGAGCAGTTCTTC.

There are many counts of this clonotype. This rearrangement joins TRBV4-3 to TRBJ2-3, with D possibly called TRBD1 or TRBD2 (6 bases each). Germline V CDR1 and CDR2: LGHNA, YSLEER. The CDR3 is made up of 15 amino acids. Trimming left V 1 base short and J 4 bases short, with 12 bases between. The CDR3 DNA reads TGCGCCAGCAGCCAAGTGGGGGGCCCTGCAGATACGCAGTATTTT. Translation: CASSQVGGPADTQYF.

This clonotype occurred a few times. This chain joins TRBV19 and TRBJ1-5, with unresolved D. CDR1 and CDR2 (germline): LNHDA, SQIVND (reference sequence). This CDR3 is built from 15 residues. Trimming cost V 7 bases and J 2 bases, with 15 bases left between them. The CDR3 coding sequence is TGTGCCAGTACCCTCTTGGGGAAAGGCAATCAGCCCCAGCATTTT. This codes for CASTLLGKGNQPQHF. Based on the CDR3 plus reference TRBV19 and TRBJ1-5, the full variable domain is DGGITQSPKYLFRKEGQNVTLSCEQNLNHDAMYWYRQDPGQGLRLIYYSQIVNDFQKGDIAEGYSVSREKKESFPLTVTSAQKNPTAFYLCASTLLGKGNQPQHFGDGTRLSIL.

This sequence joins TRBV5-1 and TRBJ2-7; weak D call: TRBD2 (5 bases). This CDR3 is 15 amino acids long. Germline-derived CDR1 and CDR2 are SGHRS and YFSETQ. Trimming took 2 bases from V and 2 from J, leaving 14 bases between them. The CDR3: CASSLGGDTAYEQYF. In DNA, the CDR3 is TGCGCCAGCAGCTTAGGAGGCGACACGGCCTACGAGCAGTACTTC. The full variable domain, in which reference TRBV5-1 and TRBJ2-7 provide the parts outside the CDR3, is KAGVTQTPRYLIKTRGQQVTLSCSPISGHRSVSWYQQTPGQGLQFLFEYFSETQRNKGNFPGRFSGRQFSNSRSEMNVSTLELGDSALYLCASSLGGDTAYEQYFGPGTRLTVT.

Only a few counts were recorded for this clonotype. The genes are TRBV6-5 and TRBJ2-5; 11 bases are shared with TRBD2. This CDR3 region has 15 residues. The V gene's germline CDR1 is MNHEY and CDR2 SVGAGI. Trimming took 6 bases from V and 5 from J; bases not matched to a gene: 8. The CDR3 loop is CASRKLAGAGETQYF. The CDR3 DNA follows: TGTGCCAGCAGAAAACTAGCGGGGGCCGGGGAGACCCAGTACTTC.

Only a few counts were recorded for this clonotype. This chain uses TRBV20-1 with TRBJ2-3, with TRBD2 identical over 7 bases. V lost 3 bases and J lost 4; bases outside the gene matches: 7. Germline V lookup: CDR1 DFQATT, CDR2 SNEGSKA (reference sequence). The CDR3 runs to 14 residues. CDR3 sequence: CSASRGGGADTQYF. CDR3 nucleotides: TGCAGTGCTAGTAGGGGCGGGGGAGCAGATACGCAGTATTTT.

This clonotype came up many times. J is TRBJ1-5 and V is TRBV20-1, with D possibly matching TRBD1 (6 bases). This CDR3 region has 17 residues. From germline, CDR1 is DFQATT and CDR2 SNEGSKA (reference sequence). Trimming stripped 6 bases from V and 2 bases from J, with 23 bases between. The CDR3 is CSARRQALRGGNQPQHF. DNA for the CDR3: TGCAGTGCCAGAAGACAGGCGCTACGCGGTGGCAATCAGCCCCAGCATTTT.

The chain recombines TRBV7-2 with TRBJ2-7; either TRBD1 or TRBD2 may fit D (5 bases each). This CDR3 has 15 residues. Germline loops: CDR1 SGHTA, CDR2 FQGNSA. V shed 4 bases and J shed 4 bases, with 17 bases lying between them. The CDR3 bases are TGTGCCAGCAGCTCCGGGGCCCGGAACTCTTACGAGCAGTACTTC. Translation: CASSSGARNSYEQYF.

This chain links TRBV7-9 with TRBJ1-3; D gene ambiguous. This CDR3 is built from 14 residues. CDR1 SEHNR and CDR2 FQNEAQ come from the germline V gene (reference sequence). V lost 5 bases and J 0 bases, leaving 8 bases between the germline ends. CDR3 protein: CASSRRNSGNTIYF. The CDR3 DNA sequence: TGTGCCAGCAGCCGGCGAAACTCTGGAAACACCATATATTTT.

The chain has TRBV7-3 and TRBJ2-1; no reliable D call. The CDR3 has 13 amino acids. Trimming cost V 5 bases and J 6 bases, with 11 bases left between them. Germline loops: CDR1 SGHTA, CDR2 FQGTGA. This chain's CDR3 is CASSVKGGNEQFF. The CDR3, as DNA: TGTGCCAGCAGCGTTAAGGGTGGCAATGAGCAGTTCTTC. The variable domain in full, completed from reference TRBV7-3 and TRBJ2-1, reads GAGVSQTPSNKVTEKGKYVELRCDPISGHTALYWYRQSLGQGPEFLIYFQGTGAADDSGLPNDRFFAVRPEGSVSTLKIQRTERGDSAVYLCASSVKGGNEQFFGPGTRLTVL.

This chain links TRBV7-9 with TRBJ2-6; D call uncertain. Germline V gene data show CDR1 as SEHNR and CDR2 as FQNEAQ (reference sequence). The CDR3 loop spans 16 amino acids. V was pared by 4 bases and J by 3 bases, with 13 bases between. In DNA, the CDR3 is TGTGCCAGCAGCTACCCCAGTGTTCTTGGGGCCAACGTCCTGACTTTC. It yields the protein CASSYPSVLGANVLTF.

In its sample, this clonotype was seen a few times. This chain joins TRBV27 and TRBJ1-6, with no clear D. This CDR3 is 14 amino acids long. The ends were cut back, 7 bases at V and 10 bases at J, with 17 bases in the middle. The V gene's germline CDR1 is MNHEY and CDR2 SMNVEV (reference sequence). CDR3: CASKKAGVYSPLHF. The CDR3 coding sequence is TGTGCCAGCAAGAAGGCGGGTGTGTACTCACCCCTCCACTTT.

The rearrangement uses TRBV6-5 and TRBJ2-3, with 10 bases identical to TRBD2. The CDR3 has 16 amino acids. The V gene's germline CDR1 is MNHEY and CDR2 SVGAGI. The V gene end was trimmed by 8 bases and the J gene end by 3 bases; junction bases not matched to a gene: 11. CDR3 sequence: CASGGLAGDRTDTQYF. The CDR3 DNA reads TGTGCCAGCGGGGGGCTAGCGGGGGACCGAACAGATACGCAGTATTTT.

This clonotype was seen a few times. The J gene is TRBJ2-5, the V gene TRBV5-1; 12 bases agree with TRBD1. The length of the CDR3 is 17 residues. The J segment lost 0 bases and the V segment lost 2 bases, leaving 5 bases of the junction unmatched. CDR1 is SGHRS and CDR2 is YFSETQ in the germline V gene. This CDR3 is CASSFGTGGSYQETQYF. CDR3 DNA: TGCGCCAGCAGCTTCGGGACAGGGGGCTCCTACCAAGAGACCCAGTACTTC.

This sequence joins TRBV20-1 and TRBJ1-5; 7 bases are shared with TRBD1. The CDR3 covers 13 residues. V shed 3 bases, J shed 5 bases, and the junction held 4 bases outside the gene matches. CDR1 is DFQATT and CDR2 is SNEGSKA in the germline V gene (reference sequence). For the CDR3, the DNA is TGCAGTGCTAGGGGACAGATCGATCAGCCCCAGCATTTT. Translated, it gives CSARGQIDQPQHF.

This clonotype was detected a few times. The chain links TRBV6-5 to TRBJ1-6, with 10 bases lining up with TRBD1. The trim removed 5 bases at V and 1 base at J, leaving 2 bases unmatched. There are 16 residues in the CDR3. Germline V gene data show CDR1 as MNHEY and CDR2 as SVGAGI. CDR3 nucleotide sequence: TGTGCCAGCAGTCGGACAGGGGGTTCCTATAATTCACCCCTCCACTTT. Its translation is CASSRTGGSYNSPLHF.

This clonotype was picked up many times. This chain uses TRBV7-3 with TRBJ2-3; 8 positions match TRBD2. The CDR3 contains 14 residues. Trimming at V came to 1 base and at J to 3 bases, leaving 0 bases not matched to a gene. Germline V CDR1 and CDR2: SGHTA, FQGTGA. The CDR3 protein is CASSLSGGTDTQYF. Here the CDR3 DNA reads TGTGCCAGCAGCTTAAGCGGGGGGACAGATACGCAGTATTTT.

This clonotype was seen more than once but under ten times. This chain joins TRBV3-1 and TRBJ2-7, with D possibly TRBD2 on 5 matching bases. Germline V lookup: CDR1 LGHDT, CDR2 YNNKEL (reference sequence). The CDR3 spans 12 residues. V lost 5 bases, J lost 7 bases, and 12 bases lay in between. The CDR3 bases are TGTGCCAGCAGCTCCGGAGGAAGGGAGCAGTACTTC. This sequence encodes CASSSGGREQYF.

A few counts support this clonotype. This chain uses TRBV5-1 with TRBJ2-1, with 7 bases identical to TRBD1. CDR1 is SGHRS and CDR2 is YFSETQ in the germline V gene. CDR3 length: 15 amino acids. The ends lost 1 base at V and 6 bases at J; junction bases unmatched: 7. Here the CDR3 reads CASSLRQGMSNEQFF. Here the CDR3 DNA reads TGCGCCAGCAGCTTGAGACAGGGTATGAGCAATGAGCAGTTCTTC.

The DNA for the CDR3 is TGTGCCAGCAGCCCCCTATGGGTAGGGAATGAGCAGTTCTTC. As protein: CASSPLWVGNEQFF. This sequence joins TRBV11-2 and TRBJ2-1; D is ambiguous. The V end lost 5 bases, the J end lost 7 bases, and 15 bases lay between the germline ends. From germline, CDR1 is SGHAT and CDR2 FQNNGV. This CDR3 has 14 amino acids.

This clonotype was found many times. The genes are TRBV11-2 and TRBJ2-1; D is ambiguous. CDR3 length equals 14 residues. Germline V lookup: CDR1 SGHAT, CDR2 FQNNGV. V lost 5 bases and J 4 bases, leaving 12 bases between the germline ends. The CDR3, as DNA: TGTGCCAGCAGCATGAGTCCCGGATACAATGAGCAGTTCTTC. Protein sequence: CASSMSPGYNEQFF.

This clonotype was observed at least ten times. This chain joins TRBV12-3 or TRBV12-4 and TRBJ2-5; tentative D call: TRBD1 (5 bases). The CDR3 sequence is 14 residues long. V lost 5 bases to trimming and J lost 3 bases, with 13 bases between them. The CDR3 nucleotides read TGTGCCAGCAGTCCCACCTGGACAAAAGAGACCCAGTACTTC. As protein: CASSPTWTKETQYF.

The chain recombines TRBV15 with TRBJ2-1; D unresolved. V lost 3 bases and J 4 bases, leaving 7 bases between the germline ends. The CDR3 extends over 13 amino acids. The germline CDR1 and CDR2 sequences are LNHNV and YYDKDF (reference sequence). CDR3 loop: CATSSSVYNEQFF. The DNA of the CDR3 is TGTGCCACCAGCAGTTCCGTTTACAATGAGCAGTTCTTC.

The chain carries TRBV20-1 and TRBJ2-3; 9 bases agree with TRBD2. Germline V CDR1 and CDR2: DFQATT, SNEGSKA (reference sequence). This CDR3 region has 14 residues. The V segment lost 5 bases and the J segment 6 bases; nucleotides outside the gene matches: 9. As DNA, the CDR3 is TGCAGTGCTCCCCTTAGCGGGGGTGGGGATACGCAGTATTTT. Translating gives CSAPLSGGGDTQYF.